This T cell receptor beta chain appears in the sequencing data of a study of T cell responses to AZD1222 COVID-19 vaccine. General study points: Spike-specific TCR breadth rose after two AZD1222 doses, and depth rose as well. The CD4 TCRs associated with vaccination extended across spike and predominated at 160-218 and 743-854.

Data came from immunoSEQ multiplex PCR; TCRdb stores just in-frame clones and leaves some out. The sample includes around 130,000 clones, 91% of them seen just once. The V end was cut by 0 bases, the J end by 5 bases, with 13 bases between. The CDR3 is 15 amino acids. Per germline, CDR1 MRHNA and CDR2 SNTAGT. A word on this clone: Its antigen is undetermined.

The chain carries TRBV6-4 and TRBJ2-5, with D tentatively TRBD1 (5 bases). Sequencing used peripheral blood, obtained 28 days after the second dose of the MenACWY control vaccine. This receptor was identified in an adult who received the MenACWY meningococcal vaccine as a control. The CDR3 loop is CASSDSIGARETQYF. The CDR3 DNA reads TGTGCCAGCAGTGACTCGATAGGGGCAAGGGAGACCCAGTACTTC.